This T cell receptor (beta chain) is drawn from a study of T cells in Graves' hyperthyroidism and ophthalmopathy. About the research overall: Peripheral blood was obtained at initial diagnosis, preceding any treatment. Findings of the study overall: Clonotypes that were expanded in thyroid above 0.001 mostly appeared in blood too. The model foresaw ophthalmopathy a median roughly 6.6 months prior to onset.

Points on this clonotype: Its target is unknown.

Isolation of PBMCs was performed on approximately 10 ml fresh peripheral blood. TCR beta CDR3 regions were amplified from RNA. The HTBI primer set drove a first-round RT-PCR of the TCR CDR3. TCRdb analysed the multiplex PCR reads with MiXCR anew, one entry per CDR3 protein. The sample shows 350,000 or so distinct CDR3 sequences, 18% of them seen only once. The clonotype originates from a woman between 50 and 59 years old with Graves' hyperthyroidism. The specimen sequenced was blood.

CDR3 nucleotides: TGTGCCAGCAGCCCAGATTCCATTAACTATGGCTACACCTTC. It encodes CASSPDSINYGYTF. V usage is TRBV5-4 and J usage is TRBJ1-2, with D hard to call. There are 14 residues in the CDR3. The germline V gene encodes CDR1 SGHNT and CDR2 YYREEE (reference sequence). Trimming took 4 bases from V and 1 from J, leaving 11 bases between them.